This TCR beta chain originates from a study of cytomegalovirus exposure and HLA in healthy donors. Germline CDR1 SGDLS, CDR2 YYNGEE. Trimming cost V 0 bases and J 0 bases, with 10 bases left between them. The CDR3 is 16 residues long. 60 Vbeta and 13 Jbeta primers were used in PCR. Original analysis: The count from a later analysis was 60 million to 85 million unique TCR beta chains, roughly 11 million of them shared. Sequencing was performed with immunoSEQ multiplex PCR; in TCRdb, only in-frame clones are kept and a portion is missing. Clone size and the V and J calls come from that table; the DNA yielded D and trimming. Of under 110,000 clones detected, around 71% appear once; the ten largest clones hold roughly 0.79%.

The J gene is TRBJ2-1, the V gene TRBV9; D is possibly TRBD1 (6 bases). The receptor was derived from a boy younger than 18 in good health and CMV-seronegative. Source material: PBMCs. The chain's CDR3 is CASSVDGGSSYNEQFF. The CDR3 DNA sequence: TGTGCCAGCAGCGTAGATGGGGGCAGCTCCTACAATGAGCAGTTCTTC.